This TCR beta chain is drawn from a study of sequential checkpoint blockade in melanoma (dated by TCRdb to the late 2010s). A note on the overall study: Patients were randomized 1:1 to first-line nivolumab followed by ipilimumab (arm A) or ipilimumab followed by nivolumab (arm B). Maintenance nivolumab was given following each of the two trial sequences. General findings and caveats noted by the study authors: The model for predicting response that combines TCR metrics with mutation burden needs to be validated in larger, independent patient cohorts.

In light of the paper, this sample's treatment or condition label describes: randomized to nivolumab then ipilimumab (arm A) or the reverse (arm B). No trial patient had received prior DNA-damaging chemotherapy. Live CD3+CD8+ cells negative for CD19 and CD56 were sorted from thawed PBMCs on a FACS Aria II flow cytometer. The samples were obtained from melanoma patients enrolled in CheckMate 064, an open-label, randomized phase II trial testing sequential checkpoint blockade. Peripheral blood mononuclear cells were collected by leukapheresis, purified using Ficoll-Paque, and frozen in human serum containing roughly 9.1% DMSO. Immediately after sorting, the purity of sorted blood CD3+CD8+ cells was verified to be >98%, after which DNA was extracted. TCRbeta CDR3 regions were immunosequenced from genomic DNA with the immunoSEQ Assay. Before high-throughput sequencing, the genomic DNA was amplified using bias-controlled multiplex PCR. As for the original processing: To quantify the absolute abundance of each unique TCRbeta CDR3 region, the sequences were collapsed and filtered. Clonality, defined as 1 minus Pielou's evenness, was calculated using only productive rearrangements. A previously published method was used to identify clones whose frequencies were significantly greater in on-treatment samples than in baseline samples. TCRdb re-hosts the immuneACCESS table, in-frame sequences only. Its copies lack some clones; in the studies checked, an unresolved V gene accounts for under half of them, and the cause for the rest is not known. The V and J calls and clone size were taken over from that table, and D and trimming were inferred from the DNA. This sample lists over 15,000 clones; more than 55% were detected once. The ten biggest clones cover over 9.5% of the sample.

CDR1 SEHNR and CDR2 FQNEAQ were looked up in the germline V gene (reference sequence). Cut back by 4 bases and 7 bases, the V and J ends lie 14 bases apart. The CDR3 covers 13 residues, taking in both the cysteine and the phenylalanine. The sequence is cut down to CDR3 DNA, 39 bases in frame from base 1. This clone was recorded a few times. Its antigen is still unknown. One base away there is no much larger clone; base qualities are not given. The source material was CD8+ T cells sorted from blood (inferred from file names), sampled from a patient given nivolumab and ipilimumab in sequence. This TCR was sampled from a human donor with melanoma. In this chain, TRBV7-9 is recombined with TRBJ2-7; the D region possibly corresponds to TRBD2 (5 bases align). The DNA sequence is given as TGTGCCAGCAGCTCAGGACTCAATTGGGAGCAGTACTTC. Translated, this gives CASSSGLNWEQYF.